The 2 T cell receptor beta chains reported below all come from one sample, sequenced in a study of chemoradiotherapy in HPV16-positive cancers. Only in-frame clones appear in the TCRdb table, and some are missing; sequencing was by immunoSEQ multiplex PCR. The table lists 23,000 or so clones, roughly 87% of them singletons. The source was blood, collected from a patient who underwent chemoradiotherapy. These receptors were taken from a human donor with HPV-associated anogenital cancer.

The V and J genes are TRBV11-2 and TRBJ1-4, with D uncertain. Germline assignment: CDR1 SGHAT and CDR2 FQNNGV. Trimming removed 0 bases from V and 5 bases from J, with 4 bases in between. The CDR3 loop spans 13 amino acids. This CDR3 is CASSLDLNEKLFF. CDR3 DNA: TGTGCCAGCAGCTTAGACCTAAATGAAAAACTGTTTTTT.

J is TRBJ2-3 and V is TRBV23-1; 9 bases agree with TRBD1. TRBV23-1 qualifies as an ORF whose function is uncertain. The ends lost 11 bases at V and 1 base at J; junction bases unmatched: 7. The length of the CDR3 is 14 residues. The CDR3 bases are TGCGCCGGGGGGGACAGGGTAGGCACAGATACGCAGTATTTT. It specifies CAGGDRVGTDTQYF.